Below are 28 T cell receptor beta chains sequenced from a single sample in a study of T cell responses to AZD1222 COVID-19 vaccine. Using immunoSEQ multiplex PCR, the repertoire was profiled, and TCRdb retains in-frame clones only, with some absent. The sample holds roughly 87,000 clones, roughly 86% seen once. Sequenced here: peripheral blood, sampled 28 days after the second AZD1222 dose. The source is an adult who received the AZD1222 COVID-19 vaccine.

The gene calls are TRBV21-1 and TRBJ2-3; the D segment call TRBD1 is taken from the table without a DNA check. TRBV21-1 is a documented pseudogene. The CDR3 has 17 amino acids. CDR3 amino acids: CASSETGVVGGTDTQYF. DNA of the CDR3: TGTGCCAGCAGCGAGACAGGGGTAGTCGGCGGCACAGATACGCAGTATTTT.

The chain joins TRBV19 to TRBJ2-7; no definite D call. V shed 1 base and J shed 2 bases, with 6 bases lying between them. Germline loops: CDR1 LNHDA, CDR2 SQIVND (reference sequence). CDR3 size: 13 residues. The DNA of the CDR3 is TGTGCCAGTAGTATAGGGCAGGCCTACGAGCAGTACTTC. As protein: CASSIGQAYEQYF.

The genes are TRBV30 and TRBJ1-3; 12 nucleotides line up with TRBD1. J gave up 5 bases and V 2 bases, and 7 bases lay outside the gene matches. The CDR3 contains 16 residues. Germline CDR1 is GTSNPN and CDR2 is SVGIG (reference sequence). CDR3 sequence (DNA): TGTGCCTGGAGTCCCACTGGGACAGGGGGCCGAAACACCATATATTTT. As protein: CAWSPTGTGGRNTIYF.

The rearrangement joins TRBV28 to TRBJ1-6; 9 bases match TRBD1. Germline assignment: CDR1 MDHEN and CDR2 SYDVKM. The V segment lost 5 bases and the J segment 7 bases; nucleotides outside the gene matches: 6. CDR3 size: 15 residues. The CDR3, as DNA: TGTGCCAGCAGTACCGGGACAGGGCGCAATTCACCCCTCCACTTT. Translating it yields CASSTGTGRNSPLHF.

The chain employs TRBV11-2 and TRBJ2-1; perhaps TRBD2 as D (6 bases). The CDR3 totals 15 residues. Germline V gene lookup returns CDR1 SGHAT and CDR2 FQNNGV. V gave up 5 bases and J gave up 4 bases, with 15 bases separating them. CDR3 in amino acids: CASSKRTTEYNEQFF. The CDR3 region has the DNA TGTGCCAGCAGCAAAAGGACTACAGAGTACAATGAGCAGTTCTTC.

In this sample, this clone turned up once. As DNA, the CDR3 is TGTGCCTGGAGTCTTCCTCCCTCCGGGACTAGCGGGATGAGGAATGAGCAGTTCTTC. Protein sequence: CAWSLPPSGTSGMRNEQFF. This chain joins TRBV30 and TRBJ2-1, with TRBD2 identical over 13 bases. This CDR3 comprises 19 residues. Trimming took 2 bases from V and 7 from J; bases not matched to a gene: 17. Germline CDR1 and CDR2: GTSNPN and SVGIG (reference sequence).

The gene calls are TRBV2 and TRBJ1-1; D unresolved. V was cut by 5 bases and J by 5 bases, with 12 bases left in between. CDR1 is SNHLY and CDR2 is FYNNEI in the germline V gene. The CDR3 contains 13 residues. The CDR3 spells CASSLPERTEAFF. The CDR3 DNA reads TGTGCCAGCAGTCTTCCCGAGAGGACTGAAGCTTTCTTT.

V gene TRBV2 combines with J gene TRBJ1-4; a weak D match, TRBD1 (6 bases). This CDR3 has 14 amino acids. Trimming stripped 7 bases from V and 8 bases from J, with 17 bases between. CDR1 is SNHLY and CDR2 is FYNNEI in the germline V gene. The CDR3 loop is CASTRGRAGEKLFF. CDR3 nucleotide sequence: TGTGCCAGCACTAGGGGGAGGGCGGGCGAAAAACTGTTTTTT.

The rearrangement uses TRBV3-1 (or the pseudogene TRBV3-2) and TRBJ2-7; 7 bases are a match to TRBD2. The CDR3 consists of 14 residues. The germline CDR1 and CDR2 sequences are LGHDT and YNNKEL (reference sequence). V gave up 0 bases and J gave up 3 bases; unmatched junction bases: 2. The CDR3 DNA reads TGTGCCAGCAGCCAAGATTCTAGCGGCTACGAGCAGTACTTC. Protein product: CASSQDSSGYEQYF.

The chain employs TRBV25-1 and TRBJ1-2; perhaps TRBD1 as D (6 bases). Trimming removed 3 bases from V and 0 bases from J, with 11 bases in between. The germline V gene has CDR1 MGHDK and CDR2 SYGVNS. The CDR3 length is 15 residues. Here the CDR3 reads CASSDPTGTNYGYTF. The CDR3 DNA follows: TGTGCCAGCAGTGACCCGACAGGAACTAACTATGGCTACACCTTC.

The chain's CDR3 is CASSGDRGPGNTIYF. CDR3 sequence (DNA): TGTGCCAGCTCCGGGGACAGGGGGCCCGGAAACACCATATATTTT. This chain links TRBV18 with TRBJ1-3; 12 bases are shared with TRBD1. The CDR3 extends over 15 amino acids. Germline assignment: CDR1 KGHSH and CDR2 LQKENI. The trim removed 6 bases at V and 4 bases at J, leaving 4 bases unmatched. The variable domain in full, with the rest retrieved from reference TRBV18 and TRBJ1-3, is NAGVMQNPRHLVRRRGQEARLRCSPMKGHSHVYWYRQLPEEGLKFMVYLQKENIIDESGMPKERFSAEFPKEGPSILRIQQVVRGDSAAYFCASSGDRGPGNTIYFGEGSWLTVV.

For this clone: Other DNA variants within this sample encode the same CDR3. The DNA for the CDR3 is TGTGCCAGCAGTTCAGGGAGCACCGGGGAGCTGTTTTTT. This encodes CASSSGSTGELFF. This chain connects TRBV6-4 to TRBJ2-2; D could derive from TRBD1 or TRBD2 (5 bases each). Germline CDR1 reads MRHNA; CDR2 reads SNTAGT. V lost 5 bases, J lost 4 bases, and 8 bases lay in between. The CDR3 is 13 residues long.

This clone was observed a few times. The chain is built from TRBV7-9 and TRBJ1-2; D is ambiguous. This CDR3 has 15 residues. The V and J ends lost 1 base and 4 bases respectively, with 13 bases between them. Germline CDR1 and CDR2: SEHNR and FQNEAQ (reference sequence). The CDR3 spells CASSLEPAEGYGYTF. The CDR3, as DNA: TGTGCCAGCAGCTTAGAGCCCGCCGAGGGCTATGGCTACACCTTC. Combining the CDR3 with reference TRBV7-9 and TRBJ1-2 gives the whole variable domain DTGVSQNPRHKITKRGQNVTFRCDPISEHNRLYWYRQTLGQGPEFLTYFQNEAQLEKSRLLSDRFSAERPKGSFSTLEIQRTEQGDSAMYLCASSLEPAEGYGYTFGSGTRLTVV.

V and J are TRBV27 and TRBJ1-1; TRBD1 matches 8 bases. The CDR3 contains 13 residues. J lost 9 bases, V lost 5 bases, and 8 bases had no gene match. Germline CDR1 reads MNHEY; CDR2 reads SMNVEV (reference sequence). The CDR3 here is CASSRDRREQAFF. DNA of the CDR3: TGTGCCAGCAGTCGGGACAGGCGCGAGCAAGCTTTCTTT.

The chain carries TRBV6-2 or TRBV6-3 and TRBJ2-7, with 10 positions matching TRBD2. The length of the CDR3 is 18 residues. Trimming cost V 3 bases and J 0 bases; bases outside gene matches: 11. Germline CDR1 MNHEY, CDR2 SVGEGT. The CDR3 bases are TGTGCCAGCAGTTATTCCCTACTGACTAGCGGGTACTCCTACGAGCAGTACTTC. Translated: CASSYSLLTSGYSYEQYF.

The chain employs TRBV9 and TRBJ2-5; no definite D call. Germline CDR1 and CDR2: SGDLS and YYNGEE. The CDR3 is 14 amino acids. Trimming took off 0 bases at V and 3 bases at J, with 9 bases between the two ends. The chain's CDR3 is CASSVGGGKETQYF. CDR3 nucleotide sequence: TGTGCCAGCAGCGTAGGTGGTGGAAAAGAGACCCAGTACTTC. The full variable domain, rest sourced from reference TRBV9 and TRBJ2-5, is DSGVTQTPKHLITATGQRVTLRCSPRSGDLSVYWYQQSLDQGLQFLIQYYNGEERAKGNILERFSAQQFPDLHSELNLSSLELGDSALYFCASSVGGGKETQYFGPGTRLLVL.

V is TRBV19 and J is TRBJ1-5, with D uncertain. V lost 5 bases and J lost 3, with 8 bases in between. The CDR3 length is 13 residues. Germline loops: CDR1 LNHDA, CDR2 SQIVND (reference sequence). The CDR3 protein is CASSATINQPQHF. The CDR3 nucleotides are TGTGCCAGTAGTGCCACTATCAATCAGCCCCAGCATTTT.

V and J are TRBV28 and TRBJ2-7, with 9 bases that match TRBD2. Germline V gives CDR1 MDHEN, CDR2 SYDVKM. This CDR3 comprises 16 residues. After removal of 6 bases from V and 0 bases from J, the junction contained 9 bases not matched to a gene. The CDR3 region is CASRTSLAGSSYEQYF. DNA of the CDR3: TGTGCCAGCAGGACCTCACTAGCGGGCTCCTCCTACGAGCAGTACTTC.

The V and J genes are TRBV28 and TRBJ2-7; D may correspond to TRBD1 or TRBD2 (5 bases each). The V gene lost 7 bases and the J gene lost 4 bases, with 14 bases spanning the gap. CDR3 length: 13 residues. Germline V CDR1 and CDR2: MDHEN, SYDVKM. The CDR3 here is CASKRDGPYEQYF. The CDR3 DNA sequence: TGTGCCAGCAAGAGGGACGGACCTTACGAGCAGTACTTC.

This clone was seen a handful of times. The V gene is TRBV6-4, the J gene TRBJ2-3; 7 bases agree with TRBD1. CDR1 and CDR2 from the germline V gene are MRHNA and SNTAGT. The CDR3 loop spans 14 amino acids. The junction had 8 bases not matched to a gene; V was cut back by 7 bases and J by 4 bases. CDR3 sequence (DNA): TGTGCCAGCAAGCGAACAGGGGAAGCAGATACGCAGTATTTT. As protein: CASKRTGEADTQYF.

This clone has a handful of counts. The V and J genes are TRBV28 and TRBJ1-2; 9 bases fit TRBD1. In germline, CDR1 is MDHEN, CDR2 SYDVKM. The V segment lost 6 bases and the J segment 6 bases; nucleotides outside the gene matches: 11. The CDR3 sequence is 15 residues long. The CDR3 protein is CASSLRDRARHGYTF. CDR3 DNA: TGTGCCAGCAGCCTCCGGGACAGGGCGCGCCATGGCTACACCTTC.

This chain joins TRBV30 and TRBJ2-1; D ambiguous. CDR3 length equals 12 residues. V lost 2 bases to trimming and J lost 9 bases, with 11 bases between them. Germline loops: CDR1 GTSNPN, CDR2 SVGIG (reference sequence). CDR3 coding DNA: TGTGCCTGGAGTTTTATGGGTGGTGAGCAGTTCTTC. As protein: CAWSFMGGEQFF.

This chain joins TRBV24-1 and TRBJ2-7; D remains ambiguous. The germline V gene encodes CDR1 KGHDR and CDR2 SFDVKD. The CDR3 has 14 amino acids. The V end was cut by 0 bases, the J end by 4 bases, with 9 bases between. This CDR3 reads CATSDLAGRYEQYF. The CDR3 DNA reads TGTGCCACCAGTGATTTGGCAGGCCGTTACGAGCAGTACTTC.

V and J are TRBV30 and TRBJ1-1; the D gene is possibly TRBD1 (5 bases). V lost 5 bases, J lost 5 bases, and 12 bases lay in between. The CDR3 sequence is 12 residues long. Germline loops: CDR1 GTSNPN, CDR2 SVGIG (reference sequence). CDR3 bases: TGTGCCTGGGGGAAACGGGGGACTGAAGCTTTCTTT. This sequence encodes CAWGKRGTEAFF.

The chain combines TRBV28 with TRBJ2-1, with D possibly being TRBD1 (6 bases). The V gene lost 6 bases and the J gene lost 5 bases, with 11 bases spanning the gap. The germline CDR1 and CDR2 sequences are MDHEN and SYDVKM. The CDR3 consists of 13 residues. This CDR3 is CASRQGWNNEQFF. As DNA, the CDR3 is TGTGCCAGCAGGCAGGGGTGGAACAATGAGCAGTTCTTC. The whole variable domain, filled in from reference TRBV28 and TRBJ2-1, reads DVKVTQSSRYLVKRTGEKVFLECVQDMDHENMFWYRQDPGLGLRLIYFSYDVKMKEKGDIPEGYSVSREKKERFSLILESASTNQTSMYLCASRQGWNNEQFFGPGTRLTVL.

The chain is built from TRBV5-1 and TRBJ1-5; D call uncertain. Trimming took 0 bases from V and 2 from J, leaving 12 bases between them. In germline, CDR1 is SGHRS, CDR2 YFSETQ. CDR3 length equals 16 residues. CDR3 coding DNA: TGCGCCAGCAGCTTGGGTGACTTGGAGGGCAATCAGCCCCAGCATTTT. Translating gives CASSLGDLEGNQPQHF.

This chain uses TRBV6-5 with TRBJ2-1; TRBD2 agrees at 7 bases. The ends lost 5 bases at V and 6 bases at J; junction bases unmatched: 4. This CDR3 has 13 amino acids. Germline lookup yields CDR1 MNHEY and CDR2 SVGAGI. The CDR3 nucleotides are TGTGCCAGCAGTCAGACTAGCCGCAATGAGCAGTTCTTC. It translates to CASSQTSRNEQFF.

The chain combines TRBV6-5 with TRBJ1-1; no reliable D call. This CDR3 has 15 amino acids. Trimming took 6 bases from V and 0 from J, leaving 14 bases between them. The germline V gene encodes CDR1 MNHEY and CDR2 SVGAGI. The CDR3 DNA reads as TGTGCCAGCAGACCCCAACAGTTTTTGAACACTGAAGCTTTCTTT. It encodes CASRPQQFLNTEAFF.